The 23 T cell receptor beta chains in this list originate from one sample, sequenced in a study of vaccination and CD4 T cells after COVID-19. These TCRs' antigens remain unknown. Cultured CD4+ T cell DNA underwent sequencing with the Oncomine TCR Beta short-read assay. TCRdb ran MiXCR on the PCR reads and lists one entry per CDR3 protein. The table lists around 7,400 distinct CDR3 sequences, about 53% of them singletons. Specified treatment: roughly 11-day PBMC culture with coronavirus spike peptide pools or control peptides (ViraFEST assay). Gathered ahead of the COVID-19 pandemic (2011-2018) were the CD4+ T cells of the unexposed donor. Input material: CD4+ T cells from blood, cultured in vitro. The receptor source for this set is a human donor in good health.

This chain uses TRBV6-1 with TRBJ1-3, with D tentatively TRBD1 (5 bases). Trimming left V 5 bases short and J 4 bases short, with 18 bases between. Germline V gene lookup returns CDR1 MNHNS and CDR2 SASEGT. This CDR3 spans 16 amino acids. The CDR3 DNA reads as TGTGCCAGCAGTCCCGGGACGGCGTTTGGAGGAAACACCATATATTTT. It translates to CASSPGTAFGGNTIYF.

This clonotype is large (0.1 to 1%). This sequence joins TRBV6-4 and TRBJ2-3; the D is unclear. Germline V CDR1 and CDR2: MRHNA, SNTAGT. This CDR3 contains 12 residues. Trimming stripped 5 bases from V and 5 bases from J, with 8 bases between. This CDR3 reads CASSPTGDTQYF. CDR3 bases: TGTGCCAGCAGTCCCACGGGAGATACGCAGTATTTT.

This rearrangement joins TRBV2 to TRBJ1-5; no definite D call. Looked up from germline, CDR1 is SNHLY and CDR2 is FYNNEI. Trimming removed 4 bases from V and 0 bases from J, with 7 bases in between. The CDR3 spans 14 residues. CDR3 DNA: TGTGCCAGCAGTGGACGGATTAGCAATCAGCCCCAGCATTTT. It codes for CASSGRISNQPQHF.

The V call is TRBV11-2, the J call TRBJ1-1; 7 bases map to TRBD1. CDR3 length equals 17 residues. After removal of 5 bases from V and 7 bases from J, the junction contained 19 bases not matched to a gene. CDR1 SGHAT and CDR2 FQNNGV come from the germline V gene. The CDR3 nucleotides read TGTGCCAGCAGCCATCCCTACAGGGGCGCTTATAGCAATGAAGCTTTCTTT. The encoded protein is CASSHPYRGAYSNEAFF.

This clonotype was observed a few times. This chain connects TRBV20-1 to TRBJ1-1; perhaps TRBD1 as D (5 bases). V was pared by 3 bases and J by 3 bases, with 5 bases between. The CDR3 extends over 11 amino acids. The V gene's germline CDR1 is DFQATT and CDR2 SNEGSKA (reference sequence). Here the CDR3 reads CSARGDTEAFF. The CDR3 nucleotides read TGCAGTGCTAGGGGGGACACTGAAGCTTTCTTT.

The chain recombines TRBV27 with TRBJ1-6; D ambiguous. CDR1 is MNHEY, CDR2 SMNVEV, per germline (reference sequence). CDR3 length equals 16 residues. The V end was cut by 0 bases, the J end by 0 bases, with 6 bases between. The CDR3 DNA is TGTGCCAGCAGTTTATCGATGGGCTCCTATAATTCACCCCTCCACTTT. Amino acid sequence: CASSLSMGSYNSPLHF.

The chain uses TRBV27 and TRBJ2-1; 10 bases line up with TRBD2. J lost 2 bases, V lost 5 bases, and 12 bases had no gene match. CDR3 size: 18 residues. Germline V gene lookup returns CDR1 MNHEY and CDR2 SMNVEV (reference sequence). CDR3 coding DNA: TGTGCCAGCAGTCCCCGGCTAGCGGGAGTACTTCCCTACAATGAGCAGTTCTTC. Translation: CASSPRLAGVLPYNEQFF.

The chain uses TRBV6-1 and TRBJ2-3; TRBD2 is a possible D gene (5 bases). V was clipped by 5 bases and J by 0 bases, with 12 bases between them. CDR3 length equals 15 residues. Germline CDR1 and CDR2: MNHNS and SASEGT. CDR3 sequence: CASSRNRGSTDTQYF. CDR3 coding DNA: TGTGCCAGCAGTCGTAACCGGGGTAGCACAGATACGCAGTATTTT.

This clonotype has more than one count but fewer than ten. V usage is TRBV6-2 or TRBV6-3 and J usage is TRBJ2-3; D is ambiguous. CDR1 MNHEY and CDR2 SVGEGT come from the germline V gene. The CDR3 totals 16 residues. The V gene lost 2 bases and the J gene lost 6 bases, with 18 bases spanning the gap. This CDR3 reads CASSYEVVRSGDTQYF. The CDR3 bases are TGTGCCAGCAGTTACGAGGTGGTTCGTTCTGGCGATACGCAGTATTTT.

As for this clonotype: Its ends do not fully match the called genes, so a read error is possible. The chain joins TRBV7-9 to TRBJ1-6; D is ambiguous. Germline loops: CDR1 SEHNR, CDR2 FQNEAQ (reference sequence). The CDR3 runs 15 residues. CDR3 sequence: CASTLSGDNNSPLHF. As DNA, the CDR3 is TGTGCCAGCACCTTATCCGGGGATAATAATTCACCCCTCCACTTT.

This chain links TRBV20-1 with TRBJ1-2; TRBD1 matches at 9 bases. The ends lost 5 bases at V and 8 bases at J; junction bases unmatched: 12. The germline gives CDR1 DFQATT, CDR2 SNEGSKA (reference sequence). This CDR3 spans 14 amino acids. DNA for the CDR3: TGCAGTGCTGCCCGGGACAGGGATGTCGGAGGCTACACCTTC. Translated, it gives CSAARDRDVGGYTF.

CDR3 residues: CASRLGDGGYTEAFF. The CDR3 DNA is TGTGCCAGCAGACTAGGGGACGGTGGGTACACTGAAGCTTTCTTT. This chain links TRBV27 with TRBJ1-1, with a tentative D call TRBD1 (5 bases). CDR1 and CDR2 from the germline V gene are MNHEY and SMNVEV (reference sequence). The CDR3 covers 15 residues. With 6 bases removed from V and 3 bases from J, the gap between germline ends came to 17 bases.

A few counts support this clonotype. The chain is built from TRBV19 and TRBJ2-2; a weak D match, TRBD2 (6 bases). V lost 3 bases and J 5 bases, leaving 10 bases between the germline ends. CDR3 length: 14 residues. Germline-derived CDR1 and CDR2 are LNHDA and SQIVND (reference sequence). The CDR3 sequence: CASSIGGITGELFF. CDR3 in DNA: TGTGCCAGTAGTATTGGGGGGATAACCGGGGAGCTGTTTTTT. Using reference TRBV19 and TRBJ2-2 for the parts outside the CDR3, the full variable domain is DGGITQSPKYLFRKEGQNVTLSCEQNLNHDAMYWYRQDPGQGLRLIYYSQIVNDFQKGDIAEGYSVSREKKESFPLTVTSAQKNPTAFYLCASSIGGITGELFFGEGSRLTVL.

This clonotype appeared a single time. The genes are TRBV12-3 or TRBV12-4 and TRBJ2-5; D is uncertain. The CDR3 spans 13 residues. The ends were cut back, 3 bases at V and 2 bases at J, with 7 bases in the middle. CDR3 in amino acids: CASSFSGQETQYF. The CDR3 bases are TGTGCCAGCAGTTTTAGTGGGCAAGAGACCCAGTACTTC.

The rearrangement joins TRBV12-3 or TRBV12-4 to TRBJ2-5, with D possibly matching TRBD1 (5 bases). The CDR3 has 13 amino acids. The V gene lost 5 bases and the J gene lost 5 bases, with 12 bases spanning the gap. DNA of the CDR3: TGTGCCAGCAGTCCCAGGGAAAGGGAGACCCAGTACTTC. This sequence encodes CASSPRERETQYF.

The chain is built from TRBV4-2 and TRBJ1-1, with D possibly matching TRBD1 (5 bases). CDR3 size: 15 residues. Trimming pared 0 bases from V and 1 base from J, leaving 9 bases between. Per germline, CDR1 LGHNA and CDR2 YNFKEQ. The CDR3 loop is CASSQDGAKNTEAFF. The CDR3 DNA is TGTGCCAGCAGCCAAGACGGGGCCAAGAACACTGAAGCTTTCTTT.

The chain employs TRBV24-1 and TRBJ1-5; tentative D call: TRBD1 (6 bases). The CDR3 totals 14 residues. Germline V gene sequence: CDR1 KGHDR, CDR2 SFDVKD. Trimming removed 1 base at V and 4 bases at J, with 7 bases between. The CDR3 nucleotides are TGTGCCACCAGTGATTTAGGGGGGAATCAGCCCCAGCATTTT. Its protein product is CATSDLGGNQPQHF.

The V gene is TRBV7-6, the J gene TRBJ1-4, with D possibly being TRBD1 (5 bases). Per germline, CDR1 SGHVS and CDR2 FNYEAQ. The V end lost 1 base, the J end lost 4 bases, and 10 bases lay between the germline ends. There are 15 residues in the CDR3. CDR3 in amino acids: CASSLGGVLNEKLFF. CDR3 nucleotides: TGTGCCAGCAGCTTAGGAGGGGTTCTTAATGAAAAACTGTTTTTT. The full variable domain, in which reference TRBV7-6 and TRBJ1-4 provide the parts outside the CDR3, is GAGVSQSPRYKVTKRGQDVALRCDPISGHVSLYWYRQALGQGPEFLTYFNYEAQQDKSGLPNDRFSAERPEGSISTLTIQRTEQRDSAMYRCASSLGGVLNEKLFFGSGTQLSVL.

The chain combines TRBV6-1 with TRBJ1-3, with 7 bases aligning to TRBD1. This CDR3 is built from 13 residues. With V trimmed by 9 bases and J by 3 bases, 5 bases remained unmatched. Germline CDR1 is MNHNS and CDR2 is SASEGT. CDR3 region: CASMGQYGNTIYF. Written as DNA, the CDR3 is TGTGCCAGTATGGGACAGTATGGAAACACCATATATTTT.

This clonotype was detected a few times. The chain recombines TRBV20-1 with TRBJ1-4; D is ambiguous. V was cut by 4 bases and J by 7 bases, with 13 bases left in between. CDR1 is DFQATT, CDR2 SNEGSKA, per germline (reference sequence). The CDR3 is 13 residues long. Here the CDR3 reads CSAITLGGEKLFF. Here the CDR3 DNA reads TGCAGTGCTATAACCCTGGGAGGTGAAAAACTGTTTTTT.

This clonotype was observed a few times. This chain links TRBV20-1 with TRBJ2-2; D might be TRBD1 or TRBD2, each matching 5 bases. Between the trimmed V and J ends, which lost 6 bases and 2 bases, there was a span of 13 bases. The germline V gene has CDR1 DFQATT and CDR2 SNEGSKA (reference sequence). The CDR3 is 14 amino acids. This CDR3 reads CSASGPRNTGELFF. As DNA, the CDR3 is TGCAGTGCCTCGGGACCGAGAAACACCGGGGAGCTGTTTTTT.

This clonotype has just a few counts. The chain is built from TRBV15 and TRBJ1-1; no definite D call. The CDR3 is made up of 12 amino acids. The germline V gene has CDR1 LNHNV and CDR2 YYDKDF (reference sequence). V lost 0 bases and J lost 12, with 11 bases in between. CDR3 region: CATSREEGTTFF. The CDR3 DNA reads TGTGCCACCAGCAGAGAGGAGGGTACGACTTTCTTT.

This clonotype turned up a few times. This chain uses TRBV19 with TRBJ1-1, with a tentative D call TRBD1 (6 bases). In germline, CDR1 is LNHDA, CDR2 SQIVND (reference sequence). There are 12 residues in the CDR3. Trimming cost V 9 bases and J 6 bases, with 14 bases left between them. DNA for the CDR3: TGTGCCAGCATACAGGGAGCCGCTGAAGCTTTCTTT. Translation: CASIQGAAEAFF. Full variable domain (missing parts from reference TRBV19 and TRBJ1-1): DGGITQSPKYLFRKEGQNVTLSCEQNLNHDAMYWYRQDPGQGLRLIYYSQIVNDFQKGDIAEGYSVSREKKESFPLTVTSAQKNPTAFYLCASIQGAAEAFFGQGTRLTVV.